Below, 15 T cell receptor beta chains from the same sample are listed, as sequenced in a study of CD8 T cells in Susac syndrome. Roughly 0.5 to 1 ug RNA was reverse transcribed with random hexamers. TCRdb reprocessed the immunoSEQ multiplex PCR reads via MiXCR and lists one record per CDR3 protein. The sample has more than 200,000 distinct CDR3 sequences; over 90% are singletons. The sequenced sample was CD4+ T cells from PBMCs. These receptors all come from a human donor with Susac syndrome.

The chain uses TRBV20-1 and TRBJ2-5; 9 bases line up with TRBD1. Trimming removed 6 bases from V and 1 base from J; junction bases left unmatched: 9. This CDR3 contains 15 residues. The germline V gene encodes CDR1 DFQATT and CDR2 SNEGSKA (reference sequence). DNA for the CDR3: TGCAGTGCCAACCCTCGGACAGGGGCCCAAGAGACCCAGTACTTC. The encoded protein is CSANPRTGAQETQYF.

The chain combines TRBV15 with TRBJ2-7; the D is unclear. Germline CDR1 reads LNHNV; CDR2 reads YYDKDF (reference sequence). V dropped 5 bases and J dropped 1 base, with 12 bases sitting between them. The CDR3 is 14 amino acids. The CDR3 reads CATSRSGLSYEQYF. CDR3 nucleotides: TGTGCCACCAGCCGGTCCGGGCTATCCTACGAGCAGTACTTC.

The chain combines TRBV20-1 with TRBJ2-3; D uncertain. The germline V gene has CDR1 DFQATT and CDR2 SNEGSKA (reference sequence). The CDR3 is 10 amino acids. V lost 6 bases, J lost 6 bases, and 7 bases lay in between. The CDR3 is CSARADTQYF. The DNA of the CDR3 is TGCAGTGCCCGAGCGGATACGCAGTATTTT.

The chain combines TRBV24-1 with TRBJ2-1, with 8 nucleotides matching TRBD2. Germline V gene sequence: CDR1 KGHDR, CDR2 SFDVKD. This CDR3 has 21 residues. Unmatched junction bases numbered 17, after V lost 2 bases and J lost 0 bases. CDR3 amino acids: CATSDSNPGTRYLSSYNEQFF. The CDR3 nucleotides are TGTGCCACCAGTGATTCGAATCCCGGGACTAGGTACCTGAGCTCCTACAATGAGCAGTTCTTC.

The genes are TRBV30 and TRBJ2-5; no firm D call. V shed 2 bases and J shed 5 bases, with 6 bases lying between them. Germline values: CDR1 GTSNPN, CDR2 SVGIG (reference sequence). The CDR3 is 11 residues long. The CDR3 DNA is TGTGCCTGGAGTAAGGTCGAGACCCAGTACTTC. It encodes CAWSKVETQYF.

The V gene is TRBV3-1, the J gene TRBJ2-5; D is possibly TRBD2 (5 bases). Germline V CDR1 and CDR2: LGHDT, YNNKEL (reference sequence). The CDR3 sequence is 12 residues long. Trimming cost V 11 bases and J 5 bases, with 15 bases left between them. The CDR3 region has the DNA TGTGCCTTTGGCGGGCGGTGGGAGACCCAGTACTTC. Translation gives CAFGGRWETQYF.

V gene TRBV12-3 or TRBV12-4 combines with J gene TRBJ1-1; 7 bases are shared with TRBD1. CDR3 length equals 15 residues. J lost 0 bases, V lost 5 bases, and 6 bases had no gene match. The chain's CDR3 is CASSPRTGLNTEAFF. CDR3 sequence (DNA): TGTGCCAGCAGTCCCAGGACAGGTCTGAACACTGAAGCTTTCTTT.

This clonotype was seen a handful of times. This rearrangement joins TRBV5-5 to TRBJ1-5; D not certain. The CDR3 covers 13 residues. Trimming left V 0 bases short and J 7 bases short, with 8 bases between. The germline V gene has CDR1 SGHKS and CDR2 YYEKEE (reference sequence). The CDR3 sequence: CASSLDEGQPQHF. The CDR3 DNA reads as TGTGCCAGCAGCTTGGACGAAGGACAGCCCCAGCATTTT.

The gene calls are TRBV20-1 and TRBJ1-1, with 10 bases identical to TRBD1. CDR3 length: 14 residues. V was clipped by 2 bases and J by 1 base; unmatched bases: 1. The V gene's germline CDR1 is DFQATT and CDR2 SNEGSKA (reference sequence). The DNA for the CDR3 is TGCAGTGCTAGAAGACAGGGGGCGAACACTGAAGCTTTCTTT. Residues: CSARRQGANTEAFF.

The chain uses TRBV6-2 or TRBV6-3 and TRBJ1-2; TRBD1 aligns across 8 bases. J lost 4 bases, V lost 6 bases, and 4 bases had no gene match. The CDR3 sequence is 13 residues long. Germline V gives CDR1 MNHEY, CDR2 SVGEGT. The CDR3 reads CASRTDRVYGYTF. CDR3 DNA: TGTGCCAGCAGAACGGACAGGGTCTATGGCTACACCTTC.

In its sample, this clonotype was seen once. The CDR3 DNA is TGTGCCACCCAACGACAGGAGCCACCCTTGGAAGCTTTCTTT. As protein: CATQRQEPPLEAFF. V gene TRBV28 combines with J gene TRBJ1-1; tentatively, D is TRBD1 (6 bases). This CDR3 has 14 amino acids. Germline loops: CDR1 MDHEN, CDR2 SYDVKM. The V end lost 10 bases, the J end lost 8 bases, and 23 bases lay between the germline ends.

V is TRBV14 and J is TRBJ1-2; no clear D. V lost 6 bases and J lost 4, with 18 bases in between. Per the germline V gene, CDR1 is SGHDN and CDR2 is FVKESK. The CDR3 is made up of 15 amino acids. In nucleotides, the CDR3 is TGTGCCAGCAGTCCAAGCATCAGTGCTTTCTATGGCTACACCTTC. Its translation is CASSPSISAFYGYTF.

The chain recombines TRBV7-2 with TRBJ2-4; D unclear. Germline V gives CDR1 SGHTA, CDR2 FQGNSA. The V and J ends lost 5 bases and 4 bases respectively, with 9 bases between them. The CDR3 is made up of 13 amino acids. In DNA, the CDR3 is TGTGCCAGCAGCCCAGGCGGAAAAAACATTCAGTACTTC. This sequence encodes CASSPGGKNIQYF.

V usage is TRBV20-1 and J usage is TRBJ1-3, with TRBD1 matching over 9 bases. Trimming took 3 bases from V and 0 from J; bases not matched to a gene: 12. The CDR3 has 18 residues. Looked up from germline, CDR1 is DFQATT and CDR2 is SNEGSKA (reference sequence). CDR3 DNA sequence: TGCAGTGCTAGTGATCTGGGACAGGGATTAGGCTCTGGAAACACCATATATTTT. As protein: CSASDLGQGLGSGNTIYF.

The chain couples TRBV12-3 or TRBV12-4 to TRBJ1-5, with TRBD1 identical over 12 bases. The CDR3 sequence is 15 residues long. Trimming removed 5 bases from V and 7 bases from J; junction bases left unmatched: 6. CDR3 amino acids: CASSRDRGLGQPQHF. The DNA of the CDR3 is TGTGCCAGCAGTCGGGACAGGGGGCTGGGGCAGCCCCAGCATTTT.